This T cell receptor (beta chain) was sequenced in a study of blood T cell repertoires in COVID-19. For the study at large: PBMCs, B-cell-depleted T cells, or T cells were the source of the cDNA or gDNA that made up the material.

The CDR3 is made up of 16 amino acids. V was trimmed by 4 bases and J by 1 base, leaving 16 bases between them. Per the germline V gene, CDR1 is SGHRS and CDR2 is YFSETQ. Source study methods: Amplification of reference gene primers was used by the study to estimate nucleated cell counts. Produced via immunoSEQ multiplex PCR; TCRdb's table is partial and in-frame only. That table is the source of V, J and clone size, and D and trimming were worked out from the DNA. Of about 26,000 clones in the sample, about 90% are singletons; the top ten hold about 7.6%. The J gene is TRBJ2-3, the V gene TRBV5-1; perhaps TRBD1 as D (6 bases). This TCR came from a human donor in a cohort sampled during active COVID-19. The specimen was peripheral blood. The CDR3 nucleotides read TGCGCCAGCAGCCCCGGAGCAGGGGTCGGCACAGATACGCAGTATTTT. It is translated as CASSPGAGVGTDTQYF.